The text below deals with one TCR beta chain. The antigen is not known. Samples were taken several times over chemoradiotherapy. Trimming took off 0 bases at V and 4 bases at J, with 13 bases between the two ends. Germline V gene sequence: CDR1 SGDLS, CDR2 YYNGEE. There are 15 residues in the CDR3. The data were produced by immunoSEQ multiplex PCR, yet TCRdb's version contains in-frame clones alone and is incomplete. Among more than 7,500 clones listed, approximately 71% were seen once. The entry originates in a study of chemoradiotherapy in HPV16-positive cancers. Study overall: A couple of HPV16-positive patients' cells yielded candidate HPV-specific clones and common motifs. Findings and limits, study-wide: Candidate HPV-specific clones and E7-related TCR motifs grew in tumor during treatment. HPV-responsive T-cell expansion during chemoradiotherapy was linked to improved recurrence-free survival in HPV16-positive patients.

The chain recombines TRBV9 with TRBJ1-1; D unresolved. The sample was gathered from a patient who underwent chemoradiotherapy. The source is a human donor with HPV-associated anogenital cancer. CDR3: CASSVAGAGSTEAFF. Written as DNA, the CDR3 is TGTGCCAGCAGCGTAGCCGGTGCGGGCAGCACTGAAGCTTTCTTT. Full variable domain (rest looked up from reference TRBV9 and TRBJ1-1): DSGVTQTPKHLITATGQRVTLRCSPRSGDLSVYWYQQSLDQGLQFLIQYYNGEERAKGNILERFSAQQFPDLHSELNLSSLELGDSALYFCASSVAGAGSTEAFFGQGTRLTVV.